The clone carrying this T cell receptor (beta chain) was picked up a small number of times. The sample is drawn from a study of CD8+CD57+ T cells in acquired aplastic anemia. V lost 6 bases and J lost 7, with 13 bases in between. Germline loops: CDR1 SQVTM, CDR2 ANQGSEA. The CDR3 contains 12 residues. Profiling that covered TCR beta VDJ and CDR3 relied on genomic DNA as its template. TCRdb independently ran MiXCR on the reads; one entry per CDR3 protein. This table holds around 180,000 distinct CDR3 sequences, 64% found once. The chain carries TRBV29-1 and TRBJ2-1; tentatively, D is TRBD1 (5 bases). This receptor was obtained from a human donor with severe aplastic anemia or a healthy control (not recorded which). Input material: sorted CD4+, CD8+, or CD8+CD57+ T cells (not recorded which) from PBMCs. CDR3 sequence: CSVLGRRNEQFF. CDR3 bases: TGCAGCGTCTTGGGGCGGCGAAATGAGCAGTTCTTC.